This entry lists 18 T cell receptor beta chains sequenced from one sample in a study of T cells in Graves' hyperthyroidism and ophthalmopathy. Amplification targeted TCR beta CDR3 regions from RNA transcripts. HTBI primers were used for first-round RT-PCR of the TCR CDR3. TCRdb recomputed calls from the multiplex PCR reads with MiXCR, one row per CDR3 protein. The data hold hundreds of thousands of distinct CDR3 sequences, with roughly 20% observed a single time. The specimen was blood. The receptors were gathered from a woman in her fifties or sixties with Graves' hyperthyroidism that later progressed to Graves' ophthalmopathy.

This clonotype turned up a few times. This sequence joins TRBV3-1 and TRBJ1-2; maybe TRBD1 (6 bases). This CDR3 contains 15 residues. The ends were cut back, 4 bases at V and 8 bases at J, with 20 bases in the middle. The germline V gene encodes CDR1 LGHDT and CDR2 YNNKEL (reference sequence). The CDR3 spells CASSLLLEQGLGYTF. CDR3 DNA sequence: TGTGCCAGCAGCCTGCTGCTTGAACAGGGCTTGGGCTACACCTTC.

The V and J genes are TRBV14 and TRBJ2-2, with 7 bases identical to TRBD1. Germline CDR1 is SGHDN and CDR2 is FVKESK. Unmatched junction bases numbered 13, after V lost 3 bases and J lost 6 bases. The CDR3 runs to 17 residues. This CDR3 is CASSHTEGGVVPGELFF. The DNA of the CDR3 is TGTGCCAGCAGCCACACGGAAGGGGGCGTGGTCCCCGGGGAGCTGTTTTTT.

This clonotype was counted at least ten times. This rearrangement joins TRBV5-1 to TRBJ1-5; 7 bases line up with TRBD1. Trimming at V came to 4 bases and at J to 6 bases, leaving 10 bases not matched to a gene. This CDR3 contains 15 residues. Germline CDR1 SGHRS, CDR2 YFSETQ. CDR3 sequence (DNA): TGCGCCAGCAGCGCGACCGGGACAGCCGGTCAGCCCCAGCATTTT. The encoded protein is CASSATGTAGQPQHF.

The V and J genes are TRBV5-6 and TRBJ2-5; possibly TRBD1 or TRBD2 for D (6 bases each). Between the trimmed V and J ends, which lost 5 bases and 0 bases, there was a span of 17 bases. The germline V gene has CDR1 SGHDT and CDR2 YYEEEE. The CDR3 totals 16 residues. The CDR3 spells CASSRRRGRNQETQYF. The CDR3 DNA sequence: TGTGCCAGCAGTCGAAGGAGGGGGAGAAACCAAGAGACCCAGTACTTC.

The chain links TRBV20-1 to TRBJ2-7; a weak D match, TRBD1 (5 bases). Trimming took off 3 bases at V and 3 bases at J, with 12 bases between the two ends. This CDR3 region has 13 residues. Germline CDR1 and CDR2: DFQATT and SNEGSKA (reference sequence). CDR3 sequence (DNA): TGCAGTGCTAGGGACATTGCCCGCTACGAGCAGTACTTC. It translates to CSARDIARYEQYF.

The chain combines TRBV12-3 or TRBV12-4 with TRBJ2-7, with 8 bases aligning to TRBD1. The length of the CDR3 is 14 residues. J was trimmed by 6 bases and V by 3 bases; bases with no gene match: 7. This CDR3 is CASSFSGGPSEQYF. CDR3 sequence (DNA): TGTGCCAGCAGTTTTTCAGGGGGCCCTTCCGAGCAGTACTTC.

This clonotype showed up many times. The gene calls are TRBV20-1 and TRBJ2-1; TRBD2 might be the D (7 bases). Trimming cost V 3 bases and J 1 base, with 16 bases left between them. Germline V gives CDR1 DFQATT, CDR2 SNEGSKA (reference sequence). The CDR3 spans 16 residues. The chain's CDR3 is CSARDSGEGSYNEQFF. The CDR3 DNA follows: TGCAGTGCTAGGGACAGCGGGGAGGGGTCCTACAATGAGCAGTTCTTC.

In its sample, this clonotype was seen a few times. The chain links TRBV29-1 to TRBJ2-1, with D unclear. Germline CDR1 and CDR2: SQVTM and ANQGSEA. CDR3 length equals 12 residues. The ends were cut back, 0 bases at V and 5 bases at J, with 5 bases in the middle. Written as DNA, the CDR3 is TGCAGCGTTGAAGATGAGAACAATGAGCAGTTCTTC. Amino acids: CSVEDENNEQFF.

This clonotype occurred a few times. The gene calls are TRBV5-1 and TRBJ2-3, with D maybe TRBD1 (7 bases). CDR1 and CDR2 (germline): SGHRS, YFSETQ. The V and J ends lost 2 bases and 2 bases respectively, with 12 bases between them. The CDR3 contains 15 residues. The CDR3 bases are TGCGCCAGCAGCTTCAGGGGGGCTTACACAGATACGCAGTATTTT. Its translation is CASSFRGAYTDTQYF. The whole variable domain, filled in from reference TRBV5-1 and TRBJ2-3, reads KAGVTQTPRYLIKTRGQQVTLSCSPISGHRSVSWYQQTPGQGLQFLFEYFSETQRNKGNFPGRFSGRQFSNSRSEMNVSTLELGDSALYLCASSFRGAYTDTQYFGPGTRLTVL.

In this sample, this clonotype turned up many times. The chain uses TRBV5-1 and TRBJ2-2, with TRBD1 matching 7 bases. Germline V lookup: CDR1 SGHRS, CDR2 YFSETQ. The CDR3 loop spans 16 amino acids. Losses at the gene ends were 1 base for V and 1 base for J; bases not matched to a gene: 4. CDR3 in amino acids: CASSLSRTGNTGELFF. DNA of the CDR3: TGCGCCAGCAGCTTGTCCCGGACAGGGAACACCGGGGAGCTGTTTTTT.

This clonotype was observed a handful of times. This rearrangement joins TRBV19 to TRBJ2-7; D remains ambiguous. The germline V and J ends were trimmed by 6 bases and 0 bases, with 9 bases remaining between them. The CDR3 length is 13 residues. Looked up from germline, CDR1 is LNHDA and CDR2 is SQIVND (reference sequence). DNA of the CDR3: TGTGCCAGTAGCCACAAGGACTCCTACGAGCAGTACTTC. Translation: CASSHKDSYEQYF.

In its sample, this clonotype was seen many times. Sequence at one end of the junction differs from germline and may be a read error. This rearrangement joins TRBV12-3 or TRBV12-4 to TRBJ1-1; possibly TRBD1 for D (6 bases). CDR3 length: 13 residues. CDR3 in amino acids: CASTLQGNTEAFF. DNA for the CDR3: TGTGCCAGCACTTTACAGGGGAACACTGAAGCTTTCTTT.

Ten or more counts support this clonotype. V usage is TRBV6-1 and J usage is TRBJ1-5; a possible D gene is TRBD1 (5 bases). This CDR3 comprises 14 residues. Germline values: CDR1 MNHNS, CDR2 SASEGT. Trimming shortened V by 6 bases and J by 6 bases, and 15 bases separated the two germline ends. The chain's CDR3 is CASRTDSVSQPQHF. CDR3 nucleotides: TGTGCCAGCAGGACAGACAGCGTCAGTCAGCCCCAGCATTTT.

The V gene is TRBV5-1, the J gene TRBJ1-2; 7 nucleotides line up with TRBD1. The CDR3 totals 15 residues. In germline, CDR1 is SGHRS, CDR2 YFSETQ. The junction had 8 bases not matched to a gene; V was cut back by 4 bases and J by 2 bases. CDR3 coding DNA: TGCGCCAGCAGCCTGGGACAGCAGAACAACTATGGCTACACCTTC. This sequence encodes CASSLGQQNNYGYTF.

This clonotype appeared a single time. Here the CDR3 reads CSVEQGNYGYTF. CDR3 nucleotide sequence: TGCAGCGTTGAGCAGGGAAACTATGGCTACACCTTC. The chain carries TRBV29-1 and TRBJ1-2, with a weak D call TRBD1 (5 bases). The CDR3 covers 12 residues. With 3 bases removed from V and 2 bases from J, the gap between germline ends came to 7 bases. Germline-derived CDR1 and CDR2 are SQVTM and ANQGSEA.

This chain links TRBV4-1 with TRBJ1-6, with a possible D match to TRBD1 (5 bases). The V and J ends lost 3 bases and 9 bases respectively, with 15 bases between them. Germline V gene lookup returns CDR1 MGHRA and CDR2 YSYEKL. The CDR3 sequence is 15 residues long. The CDR3 region is CASSHNRDEGSPLHF. The CDR3, as DNA: TGCGCCAGCAGCCACAACCGGGACGAAGGTTCACCCCTCCACTTT.

With respect to this clonotype: The final CDR3 position lacks the conserved phenylalanine or tryptophan, pointing to a likely read error. The chain has TRBV20-1 and TRBJ2-7, with TRBD2 matching 11 bases. The length of the CDR3 is 14 residues. V dropped 0 bases and J dropped 3; count of bases not matched to a gene: 1. Germline lookup yields CDR1 DFQATT and CDR2 SNEGSKA (reference sequence). The CDR3 nucleotides read TGCAGTGCTAGAGATGGGACTAGCGGCTACGAGCAGTACCTC. Its translation is CSARDGTSGYEQYL.

The sample holds a few counts of this clonotype. V gene TRBV30 combines with J gene TRBJ1-4; TRBD1 aligns across 8 bases. Germline values: CDR1 GTSNPN, CDR2 SVGIG (reference sequence). V lost 5 bases, J lost 0 bases, and 2 bases stayed unmatched. The CDR3 consists of 14 residues. The CDR3 is CAWDRGSTNEKLFF. Written as DNA, the CDR3 is TGTGCCTGGGACAGGGGATCAACTAATGAAAAACTGTTTTTT.